A single sample is the source of the 16 T cell receptor beta chains below, sequenced in a study of blood T cell repertoires in COVID-19. Clones were sequenced by immunoSEQ multiplex PCR, and TCRdb holds only the in-frame ones, with some missing. The sample lists approximately 130,000 clones, approximately 84% seen once, with around 16% in the top ten. Sequenced material: peripheral blood. The receptors were sampled from a woman aged 45 to 65 who had recovered from COVID-19.

The chain couples TRBV15 to TRBJ1-5, with 9 bases aligning to TRBD1. Germline CDR1 reads LNHNV; CDR2 reads YYDKDF (reference sequence). The CDR3 covers 18 residues. The ends lost 5 bases at V and 0 bases at J; junction bases unmatched: 11. CDR3 sequence reads: CATSLDRGLPYSNQPQHF. CDR3 in DNA: TGTGCCACCAGCTTGGACAGGGGCCTTCCTTATAGCAATCAGCCCCAGCATTTT.

The genes are TRBV5-1 and TRBJ2-2, with D unclear. Germline CDR1 and CDR2: SGHRS and YFSETQ. Trimming shortened V by 4 bases and J by 6 bases, and 10 bases separated the two germline ends. The CDR3 contains 13 residues. CDR3 sequence reads: CASSPSEAGELFF. The CDR3 nucleotides read TGCGCCAGCAGCCCGAGCGAGGCCGGGGAGCTGTTTTTT.

The CDR3 DNA is TGTGCCAGCAGCTGGGGGGGTTTTAACACAGATTACGAGCAGTACTTC. Its protein is CASSWGGFNTDYEQYF. This chain connects TRBV7-8 to TRBJ2-7; TRBD2 aligns across 7 bases. Germline V gene sequence: CDR1 SGHVS, CDR2 FQNEAQ. V lost 4 bases to trimming and J lost 4 bases; unmatched junction nucleotides: 13. The CDR3 sequence is 16 residues long. Full variable domain (rest looked up from reference TRBV7-8 and TRBJ2-7): GAGVSQSPRYKVAKRGQDVALRCDPISGHVSLFWYQQALGQGPEFLTYFQNEAQLDKSGLPSDRFFAERPEGSVSTLKIQRTQQEDSAVYLCASSWGGFNTDYEQYFGPGTRLTVT.

This clone was seen a single time. The V call is TRBV4-1, the J call TRBJ1-4; 10 bases are a match to TRBD1. V dropped 3 bases and J dropped 3; count of bases not matched to a gene: 7. The CDR3 is made up of 17 amino acids. In germline, CDR1 is MGHRA, CDR2 YSYEKL. The CDR3 spells CASSQRDRGLSNEKLFF. The DNA of the CDR3 is TGCGCCAGCAGCCAGAGGGACAGGGGCTTGTCTAATGAAAAACTGTTTTTT.

The chain combines TRBV5-1 with TRBJ2-7, with TRBD2 matching over 8 bases. Losses at the gene ends were 4 bases for V and 6 bases for J; bases not matched to a gene: 12. CDR1 is SGHRS and CDR2 is YFSETQ in the germline V gene. The CDR3 is 15 amino acids. The CDR3 region is CASSPPGLVAAEQYF. CDR3 bases: TGCGCCAGCAGCCCACCGGGACTAGTTGCCGCCGAGCAGTACTTC.

The V call is TRBV5-5, the J call TRBJ2-3, with 7 bases lining up with TRBD2. The V and J ends lost 0 bases and 3 bases, in that order; junction bases with no gene match: 1. This CDR3 has 14 residues. Germline-derived CDR1 and CDR2 are SGHKS and YYEKEE (reference sequence). The CDR3 spells CASSLERGTDTQYF. The CDR3 DNA reads as TGTGCCAGCAGCTTGGAGCGGGGTACAGATACGCAGTATTTT.

The V call is TRBV27, the J call TRBJ2-7, with TRBD1 matching 11 bases. This CDR3 comprises 15 residues. J lost 2 bases, V lost 4 bases, and 4 bases had no gene match. Per germline, CDR1 MNHEY and CDR2 SMNVEV (reference sequence). CDR3 region: CASSSRTGGPYEQYF. CDR3 DNA sequence: TGTGCCAGCAGTTCACGGACAGGGGGCCCCTACGAGCAGTACTTC.

This chain connects TRBV5-1 to TRBJ1-4; maybe TRBD1 (6 bases). The CDR3 covers 14 residues. V was trimmed by 1 base and J by 2 bases, leaving 6 bases between them. The V gene's germline CDR1 is SGHRS and CDR2 YFSETQ. CDR3 in amino acids: CASSLTGTNEKLFF. CDR3 nucleotides: TGCGCCAGCAGCTTGACAGGGACTAATGAAAAACTGTTTTTT. The full variable domain, in which reference TRBV5-1 and TRBJ1-4 provide the parts outside the CDR3, is KAGVTQTPRYLIKTRGQQVTLSCSPISGHRSVSWYQQTPGQGLQFLFEYFSETQRNKGNFPGRFSGRQFSNSRSEMNVSTLELGDSALYLCASSLTGTNEKLFFGSGTQLSVL.

This clone was picked up one time. The V and J genes are TRBV20-1 and TRBJ2-5; no reliable D call. This CDR3 region has 12 residues. Trimming cost V 3 bases and J 5 bases, with 10 bases left between them. The germline gives CDR1 DFQATT, CDR2 SNEGSKA (reference sequence). The CDR3 sequence is CSASNPGETQYF. CDR3 DNA: TGCAGTGCTAGTAATCCCGGGGAGACCCAGTACTTC.

The CDR3, as DNA: TGTGCTAGCGGGGAGACCACAGATACGCAGTATTTT. This sequence encodes CASGETTDTQYF. The chain links TRBV19 to TRBJ2-3; TRBD2 matches 8 bases. From germline, CDR1 is LNHDA and CDR2 SQIVND (reference sequence). This CDR3 is built from 12 residues.

This chain connects TRBV5-1 to TRBJ2-1; 7 nucleotides align to TRBD1. Germline V gene data show CDR1 as SGHRS and CDR2 as YFSETQ. With 1 base clipped from V and 10 bases from J, the junction kept 2 bases outside the gene matches. This CDR3 has 12 residues. The CDR3 DNA sequence: TGCGCCAGCAGCTTGACCAGGGGGGAGCAGTTCTTC. Translated, it gives CASSLTRGEQFF.

Only one count was recorded for this clone. The genes are TRBV2 and TRBJ2-3; D gene uncertain. The V gene lost 4 bases and the J gene lost 5 bases, with 7 bases spanning the gap. Germline V CDR1 and CDR2: SNHLY, FYNNEI. The CDR3 has 12 residues. The CDR3 here is CASSARRDTQYF. In DNA, the CDR3 is TGTGCCAGCAGTGCCAGAAGAGATACGCAGTATTTT.

CDR3 DNA sequence: TGTGCCAGCTCTTCGACAGGGGAACAGCCCCAGCATTTT. This codes for CASSSTGEQPQHF. The chain carries TRBV18 and TRBJ1-5, with 8 bases fitting TRBD1. With V trimmed by 6 bases and J by 7 bases, 5 bases remained unmatched. Germline V gene data show CDR1 as KGHSH and CDR2 as LQKENI. The CDR3 is 13 amino acids.

The chain has TRBV19 and TRBJ1-1; D might be TRBD1 (6 bases). Trimming removed 3 bases from V and 3 bases from J, with 11 bases in between. The length of the CDR3 is 14 residues. Germline V gives CDR1 LNHDA, CDR2 SQIVND (reference sequence). The CDR3 DNA reads as TGTGCCAGTAGTATTGACAGGTTGGACACTGAAGCTTTCTTT. This sequence encodes CASSIDRLDTEAFF.

V usage is TRBV19 and J usage is TRBJ2-1; D is perhaps TRBD2 (6 bases). The CDR3 covers 11 residues. Germline CDR1 LNHDA, CDR2 SQIVND (reference sequence). V dropped 6 bases and J dropped 9 bases, with 9 bases sitting between them. CDR3 nucleotides: TGTGCCAGTAGACGGGAGACTGAGCAGTTCTTC. It encodes CASRRETEQFF. Filled out from reference TRBV19 and TRBJ2-1, the complete variable domain reads DGGITQSPKYLFRKEGQNVTLSCEQNLNHDAMYWYRQDPGQGLRLIYYSQIVNDFQKGDIAEGYSVSREKKESFPLTVTSAQKNPTAFYLCASRRETEQFFGPGTRLTVL.

This clone was counted a single time. The rearrangement links TRBV27 to TRBJ2-7; D might be TRBD1 (6 bases). From germline, CDR1 is MNHEY and CDR2 SMNVEV (reference sequence). V lost 7 bases and J lost 6, with 19 bases in between. The CDR3 is 14 residues long. The CDR3 DNA is TGTGCCAGCAAAACCCTACAGGGCGGGCGCGAGCAGTACTTC. Residues: CASKTLQGGREQYF.